Below are 7 T cell receptor beta chains sequenced from a single sample in a study of blood T cell repertoires in COVID-19. Data came from immunoSEQ multiplex PCR; TCRdb stores just in-frame clones and leaves some out. Of about 49,000 clones in the sample, over 70% were seen once. Sequencing was done on a sample of peripheral blood. These receptors were obtained from a woman aged 80 or older with COVID-19, enrolled during active disease.

The table lists this clone with a count of one. This rearrangement joins TRBV6-5 to TRBJ1-5, with a tentative D call TRBD1 (5 bases). The CDR3 has 15 amino acids. Trimming pared 5 bases from V and 5 bases from J, leaving 16 bases between. Germline CDR1 is MNHEY and CDR2 is SVGAGI. As DNA, the CDR3 is TGTGCCAGCAGTCCCGACGGACATGGCGATCAGCCCCAGCATTTT. It encodes CASSPDGHGDQPQHF.

The V call is TRBV2, the J call TRBJ2-3; D is perhaps TRBD1 (6 bases). Trimming took off 7 bases at V and 11 bases at J, with 22 bases between the two ends. The CDR3 has 14 amino acids. Looked up from germline, CDR1 is SNHLY and CDR2 is FYNNEI. CDR3 sequence: CASTGLGSRGEQYF. In nucleotides, the CDR3 is TGTGCCAGCACTGGGCTCGGGTCCAGGGGCGAGCAGTATTTT.

The chain combines TRBV3-1 (or the pseudogene TRBV3-2) with TRBJ1-1, with D tentatively TRBD1 (6 bases). CDR3 length: 15 residues. Germline lookup yields CDR1 LGHDT and CDR2 YNNKEL (reference sequence). V shed 0 bases and J shed 5 bases, with 13 bases lying between them. The CDR3 DNA sequence: TGTGCCAGCAGCCAAGAGGGGCTAACAGGGACTGAAGCTTTCTTT. Translated, it gives CASSQEGLTGTEAFF.

The genes are TRBV5-1 and TRBJ2-7; 12 nucleotides agree with TRBD2. Germline V lookup: CDR1 SGHRS, CDR2 YFSETQ. The CDR3 is 16 amino acids. Trimming removed 2 bases from V and 0 bases from J; junction bases left unmatched: 3. The CDR3 DNA reads as TGCGCCAGCAGCTTTGGACTAGCGGGGCCCTCCTACGAGCAGTACTTC. Encoded protein: CASSFGLAGPSYEQYF.

This chain links TRBV5-1 with TRBJ2-1; weak D call: TRBD1 (6 bases). Between the trimmed V and J ends, which lost 2 bases and 8 bases, there was a span of 14 bases. The CDR3 extends over 14 amino acids. Germline V CDR1 and CDR2: SGHRS, YFSETQ. CDR3 amino acids: CASSLGQGMDEQFF. The CDR3 region has the DNA TGCGCCAGCAGCTTAGGCCAGGGGATGGATGAGCAGTTCTTC.

This clone was observed a single time. The DNA of the CDR3 is TGTGCCAGCAGCGTCCCCGGACTAGCGGTCGAGCAGTACTTC. It codes for CASSVPGLAVEQYF. The gene calls are TRBV7-9 and TRBJ2-7; TRBD2 agrees at 10 bases. V lost 5 bases to trimming and J lost 6 bases; unmatched junction nucleotides: 7. The CDR3 is made up of 14 amino acids. Per the germline V gene, CDR1 is SEHNR and CDR2 is FQNEAQ (reference sequence).

The CDR3 DNA reads TGTGCCAGCGGACTAGCGGGCATGAATGAGCAGTTCTTC. Translation: CASGLAGMNEQFF. This chain connects TRBV6-5 to TRBJ2-1; TRBD2 agrees at 11 bases. The CDR3 spans 13 residues. The trim removed 8 bases at V and 7 bases at J, leaving 4 bases unmatched. Germline-derived CDR1 and CDR2 are MNHEY and SVGAGI.